The present entry profiles one T cell receptor (beta chain) with its context. Two consecutive negative NP/OP PCR tests, clearance, or resolved symptoms defined Cohort 3 recovery. The CDR3 length is 14 residues. J gave up 6 bases and V 3 bases, and 2 bases lay outside the gene matches. The V gene's germline CDR1 is LGHNA and CDR2 YNFKEQ. The entry originates in a study of blood T cell repertoires in COVID-19. TCRdb's table, derived via immunoSEQ multiplex PCR, lists solely in-frame clones and lacks some. The table lists about 310,000 clones, over 85% of them singletons. This receptor was obtained from a woman aged 30 to 39 who had recovered from COVID-19. The chain couples TRBV4-2 to TRBJ1-5; the match to TRBD1 covers 10 bases. The material sequenced was PBMCs or T cells enriched from blood (not recorded which). The CDR3, as DNA: TGTGCCAGCAGCCAGGGACAGGGGAGTCAGCCCCAGCATTTT. The encoded protein is CASSQGQGSQPQHF.